Sequencing of this T cell receptor beta chain was carried out in a study of T cell changes during pregnancy in multiple sclerosis. The data were produced by immunoSEQ multiplex PCR, yet TCRdb's version contains in-frame clones alone and is incomplete. Among about 36,000 clones listed, 88% were seen once. The table lists this clone with a count of one. This specimen consisted of CD4+ T cells from peripheral blood mononuclear cells, obtained in the first trimester of pregnancy. The TCR was taken from a female donor with multiple sclerosis, enrolled in a pregnancy study.

The CDR3 coding sequence is TGTGCCATCAGTGACCGATACCAAGGACTAGCGGGAGCGGATACGCAGTATTTT. The encoded protein is CAISDRYQGLAGADTQYF. This chain links TRBV10-3 with TRBJ2-3; 13 nucleotides align to TRBD2. The germline CDR1 and CDR2 sequences are ENHRY and SYGVKD. The length of the CDR3 is 18 residues. The ends lost 3 bases at V and 6 bases at J; junction bases unmatched: 12.